Presented here are 21 T cell receptor beta chains from one specimen sequenced in a study of shared clonotypes between healthy human individuals. Assay: immunoSEQ multiplex PCR; the TCRdb copy retains only in-frame clones and omits some. The table records over a million clones, about 75% of them present only once. Sequenced input: memory CD4+ T cells sorted from blood. The subset here: CD45RA-negative fraction. The receptors come from a man aged 18 to 35 in good health.

The V and J genes are TRBV2 and TRBJ1-2, with D unclear. The CDR3 has 13 amino acids. Germline lookup yields CDR1 SNHLY and CDR2 FYNNEI. V lost 4 bases and J lost 2, with 8 bases in between. The CDR3, as DNA: TGTGCCAGCAGTGCTGCTGGCAACTATGGCTACACCTTC. Its translation is CASSAAGNYGYTF.

This clone has just one count. The chain combines TRBV7-2 with TRBJ2-1; TRBD1 aligns across 10 bases. CDR3 length: 15 amino acids. CDR1 is SGHTA and CDR2 is FQGNSA in the germline V gene. Trimming removed 5 bases from V and 6 bases from J; junction bases left unmatched: 7. This chain's CDR3 is CASSLRGQGSNEQFF. The CDR3 DNA follows: TGTGCCAGCAGCCTCCGGGGACAGGGGTCCAATGAGCAGTTCTTC.

The V and J genes are TRBV18 and TRBJ2-5, with 14 bases identical to TRBD2. The trim removed 4 bases at V and 6 bases at J, leaving 10 bases unmatched. CDR3 length equals 17 residues. Germline CDR1 and CDR2: KGHSH and LQKENI. CDR3 DNA sequence: TGTGCCAGCTCACTCTCCTCAGGGACTAGCGGGAGAAAGACCCAGTACTTC. Its translation is CASSLSSGTSGRKTQYF.

The rearrangement joins TRBV7-9 to TRBJ2-7; 10 bases match TRBD2. CDR3 size: 15 residues. The V gene end was trimmed by 5 bases and the J gene end by 5 bases; junction bases not matched to a gene: 9. CDR1 is SEHNR, CDR2 FQNEAQ, per germline (reference sequence). CDR3: CASSPSGSGNNEQYF. CDR3 bases: TGTGCCAGCAGCCCTAGCGGGAGCGGTAATAACGAGCAGTACTTC.

The V call is TRBV28, the J call TRBJ1-5; possibly TRBD1 for D (6 bases). Germline V gene lookup returns CDR1 MDHEN and CDR2 SYDVKM. The CDR3 is made up of 14 amino acids. Trimming stripped 7 bases from V and 5 bases from J, with 15 bases between. The CDR3, as DNA: TGTGCCAGCACCCCTCAGGGGAAGGATCAGCCCCAGCATTTT. It is translated as CASTPQGKDQPQHF.

The chain combines TRBV9 with TRBJ2-1; 8 nucleotides match TRBD2. V gave up 4 bases and J gave up 0 bases; unmatched junction bases: 9. Germline lookup yields CDR1 SGDLS and CDR2 YYNGEE. There are 17 residues in the CDR3. The CDR3 loop reads CASSPNPAGGSYNEQFF. CDR3 bases: TGTGCCAGCAGCCCGAACCCCGCGGGAGGCTCCTACAATGAGCAGTTCTTC.

This clone was counted a single time. DNA of the CDR3: TGTGCCTGGAGTACAATCCCGAGCTCCTACGAGCAGTACTTC. It encodes CAWSTIPSSYEQYF. The genes are TRBV30 and TRBJ2-7; D ambiguous. The CDR3 has 14 residues. The V end was cut by 2 bases, the J end by 0 bases, with 11 bases between. The V gene's germline CDR1 is GTSNPN and CDR2 SVGIG (reference sequence).

This sequence joins TRBV6-5 and TRBJ1-6, with D possibly TRBD1 on 5 matching bases. The CDR3 runs to 14 residues. Trimming took off 0 bases at V and 9 bases at J, with 9 bases between the two ends. Per the germline V gene, CDR1 is MNHEY and CDR2 is SVGAGI. Here the CDR3 reads CASSYSSGGSPLHF. The DNA for the CDR3 is TGTGCCAGCAGTTACTCTTCCGGGGGTTCACCCCTCCACTTT.

V gene TRBV5-1 combines with J gene TRBJ1-6, with 9 bases fitting TRBD1. V dropped 0 bases and J dropped 1; count of bases not matched to a gene: 2. The V gene's germline CDR1 is SGHRS and CDR2 YFSETQ. The CDR3 runs 17 residues. The CDR3, as DNA: TGCGCCAGCAGCTTGGAGGGGACAGGGTCCTATAATTCACCCCTCCACTTT. Translation gives CASSLEGTGSYNSPLHF.

CDR3 amino acids: CASNTGQGGEQYF. CDR3 nucleotides: TGTGCCAGTAACACGGGACAGGGGGGCGAGCAGTACTTC. The J gene is TRBJ2-7, the V gene TRBV19, with 11 bases matching TRBD1. Germline CDR1 LNHDA, CDR2 SQIVND (reference sequence). The CDR3 extends over 13 amino acids. V trimming: 7 bases; J trimming: 6 bases; junction bases outside the gene matches: 5.

This clone was counted ten times or more. J is TRBJ2-5 and V is TRBV30; TRBD2 might be the D (6 bases). V was cut by 0 bases and J by 7 bases, with 15 bases left in between. The CDR3 consists of 14 residues. Germline V CDR1 and CDR2: GTSNPN, SVGIG (reference sequence). The DNA for the CDR3 is TGTGCCTGGAGTGTACTTGCGGGGTCGGGGACCCAGTACTTC. Amino acid sequence: CAWSVLAGSGTQYF.

The chain has TRBV19 and TRBJ1-3; maybe TRBD1 (6 bases). CDR3 length: 13 amino acids. The germline V gene encodes CDR1 LNHDA and CDR2 SQIVND (reference sequence). V lost 3 bases, J lost 4 bases, and 7 bases lay in between. The CDR3 DNA reads TGTGCCAGTAGTATTGACAGGGGAAACACCATATATTTT. The encoded protein is CASSIDRGNTIYF.

The chain is built from TRBV5-1 and TRBJ2-2; 9 bases are shared with TRBD2. Germline V CDR1 and CDR2: SGHRS, YFSETQ. V lost 5 bases and J lost 6; bases outside the gene matches: 11. The CDR3 is 16 residues long. The CDR3 loop is CASRAVVAGEAGELFF. In DNA form, the CDR3 reads TGCGCCAGCAGGGCCGTGGTAGCGGGAGAGGCCGGGGAGCTGTTTTTT.

V usage is TRBV6-5 and J usage is TRBJ2-6, with a weak D call TRBD2 (5 bases). The CDR3 spans 14 residues. V lost 2 bases, J lost 12 bases, and 14 bases lay in between. CDR1 is MNHEY and CDR2 is SVGAGI in the germline V gene. Here the CDR3 DNA reads TGTGCCAGCAGTTACGGGCAGAGGGCACGCGTCCTGACTTTC. It is translated as CASSYGQRARVLTF.

J is TRBJ2-3 and V is TRBV30; TRBD1 matches 9 bases. With 0 bases clipped from V and 0 bases from J, the junction kept 1 base outside the gene matches. Germline CDR1 is GTSNPN and CDR2 is SVGIG (reference sequence). The CDR3 consists of 15 residues. The CDR3 DNA reads TGTGCCTGGAGTGTCGGACAGGGGAGCACAGATACGCAGTATTTT. Translation: CAWSVGQGSTDTQYF.

This clone was seen just once. This chain connects TRBV4-1 to TRBJ2-7; 9 bases are shared with TRBD2. The CDR3 has 16 amino acids. CDR1 and CDR2 (germline): MGHRA, YSYEKL. The V segment lost 1 base and the J segment 0 bases; nucleotides outside the gene matches: 4. CDR3 bases: TGCGCCAGCAGCCAAGTGGGCGGGAGGGCCTCCTACGAGCAGTACTTC. This sequence encodes CASSQVGGRASYEQYF.

This clone was seen many times. The same CDR3 is also encoded by other DNA sequences in this sample. The V gene is TRBV4-1, the J gene TRBJ2-1, with TRBD2 identical over 13 bases. The CDR3 loop spans 18 amino acids. The germline CDR1 and CDR2 sequences are MGHRA and YSYEKL. V lost 1 base, J lost 8 bases, and 11 bases stayed unmatched. The CDR3 region is CASSQVNMGLAGRDEQFF. The DNA of the CDR3 is TGCGCCAGCAGCCAAGTCAACATGGGACTAGCGGGAAGGGATGAGCAGTTCTTC.

This clone was seen only once. V is TRBV19 and J is TRBJ2-7; D possibly corresponds to TRBD1 (6 bases). V was shortened by 5 bases and J by 4 bases, with 12 bases between the two germline ends. The CDR3 has 13 residues. The germline V gene has CDR1 LNHDA and CDR2 SQIVND (reference sequence). CDR3 nucleotides: TGTGCCAGTAGTCTTCTACAGGGTTACGAGCAGTACTTC. This codes for CASSLLQGYEQYF.

This chain connects TRBV30 to TRBJ2-2; D perhaps matches TRBD1 (5 bases). Trimming stripped 1 base from V and 2 bases from J, with 11 bases between. This CDR3 region has 15 residues. Germline V CDR1 and CDR2: GTSNPN, SVGIG (reference sequence). Here the CDR3 reads CAWSAGALNTGELFF. The CDR3, as DNA: TGTGCCTGGAGTGCTGGGGCCCTTAACACCGGGGAGCTGTTTTTT. Full variable domain (missing parts from reference TRBV30 and TRBJ2-2): SQTIHQWPATLVQPVGSPLSLECTVEGTSNPNLYWYRQAAGRGLQLLFYSVGIGQISSEVPQNLSASRPQDRQFILSSKKLLLSDSGFYLCAWSAGALNTGELFFGEGSRLTVL.

In DNA, the CDR3 is TGTGCCAGCAATCGCCCGAGTTCTAGCACAGATACGCAGTATTTT. The encoded protein is CASNRPSSSTDTQYF. The J gene is TRBJ2-3, the V gene TRBV5-6; unclear D gene. The CDR3 runs 15 residues. V lost 6 bases and J 0 bases, leaving 14 bases between the germline ends. In germline, CDR1 is SGHDT, CDR2 YYEEEE. Looking up the rest from reference TRBV5-6 and TRBJ2-3 gives the full variable domain: DAGVTQSPTHLIKTRGQQVTLRCSPKSGHDTVSWYQQALGQGPQFIFQYYEEEERQRGNFPDRFSGHQFPNYSSELNVNALLLGDSALYLCASNRPSSSTDTQYFGPGTRLTVL.

This chain connects TRBV7-2 to TRBJ2-4, with TRBD2 as a possible D gene (5 bases). With 4 bases removed from V and 1 base from J, the gap between germline ends came to 14 bases. Germline CDR1 reads SGHTA; CDR2 reads FQGNSA. The CDR3 sequence is 16 residues long. The chain's CDR3 is CASSSGPWEAKNIQYF. The CDR3 nucleotides read TGTGCCAGCAGCTCTGGGCCCTGGGAGGCCAAAAACATTCAGTACTTC.